This is a list of T cell receptor beta chains from one sample in a study of shared clonotypes between healthy human individuals. Here immunoSEQ multiplex PCR was the method, and the copy in TCRdb shows in-frame clones only, minus some. The sample carries some 1.5 million clones, roughly 96% recorded once. Sequenced: naive CD4+ T cells sorted from blood. Receptor source: a man aged 25 to 40 in good health. The CDR3 runs from the conserved cysteine through the conserved F or W. The order of the fields is CDR3 DNA, CDR3 protein, clone size, D gene, V gene, J gene. A D gene is named only where the DNA matches it firmly. Clone size appears in some rows only: once, few, many, or a class for an expanded clone.

DNA: TGTGCCAGCAGCGTAGCCTTCCCAACCGGGGAGCTGTTTTTT
CDR3: CASSVAFPTGELFF
size: -
D: -
V: TRBV9
J: TRBJ2-2

DNA: TGTGCCAGCAGTCCCGTCCCCAATCAGCCCCAGCATTTT
CDR3: CASSPVPNQPQHF
size: once
D: -
V: TRBV6-1
J: TRBJ1-5

DNA: TGTGCCAGCAGTTTACGGTCCGGGGAGCTGTTTTTT
CDR3: CASSLRSGELFF
size: -
D: -
V: TRBV28
J: TRBJ2-2

DNA: TGTGCCAGCAGTCGAGGCCCGAGTTCCTCAATCTATGGCTACACCTTC
CDR3: CASSRGPSSSIYGYTF
size: -
D: -
V: TRBV27
J: TRBJ1-2

DNA: TGTGCCAGCAGTTTGTACTACCAAGAGACCCAGTACTTC
CDR3: CASSLYYQETQYF
size: -
D: -
V: TRBV28
J: TRBJ2-5

DNA: TGCAGCGCCACCCAACGGACAGGGGAGAGGACAGATACGCAGTATTTT
CDR3: CSATQRTGERTDTQYF
size: -
D: TRBD1
V: TRBV29-1
J: TRBJ2-3

DNA: TGTGCCATCAAATACAGTCTGAACACTGAAGCTTTCTTT
CDR3: CAIKYSLNTEAFF
size: once
D: -
V: TRBV10-3
J: TRBJ1-1

DNA: TGTGCCAGCAGCCTCCAGCGGGCTTACAATGAGCAGTTCTTC
CDR3: CASSLQRAYNEQFF
size: -
D: -
V: TRBV14
J: TRBJ2-1

DNA: TGTGCCAGCAGTCACCTGGGGACGGGTGTCGGGGAGCTGTTTTTT
CDR3: CASSHLGTGVGELFF
size: -
D: -
V: TRBV6-5
J: TRBJ2-2

DNA: TGTGCCAGCAGCAAACTCACCGGGACTAGTGGGAATGAGCAGTTCTTC
CDR3: CASSKLTGTSGNEQFF
size: -
D: TRBD2
V: TRBV27
J: TRBJ2-1

DNA: TGTGCCAGCAGTTTATCGTACCCGGGACTAGCGGGAGGATGGGACACCGGGGAGCTGTTTTTT
CDR3: CASSLSYPGLAGGWDTGELFF
size: -
D: TRBD2
V: TRBV27
J: TRBJ2-2

DNA: TGCGCCAGCAGCGGGTGGATATCGAACACCGGGGAGCTGTTTTTT
CDR3: CASSGWISNTGELFF
size: -
D: -
V: TRBV5-1
J: TRBJ2-2

DNA: TGCGCCAGCAGTCGGAGCTCTGGAAACACCATATATTTT
CDR3: CASSRSSGNTIYF
size: -
D: -
V: TRBV5-1
J: TRBJ1-3

DNA: TGTGCCAGCAGCTCCCCTTTGGGCGGCATCCTCTACAATGAGCAGTTCTTC
CDR3: CASSSPLGGILYNEQFF
size: -
D: -
V: TRBV7-2
J: TRBJ2-1